This TCR beta chain comes out of a study of cytomegalovirus exposure and HLA in healthy donors. On this clone itself: Its antigen is currently unknown.

Notes on the study in general: An analysis that came later showed most CMV-associated TCR beta chains appearing HLA-restricted. According to a later analysis, donors in an Asian-associated ancestry cluster reportedly had fewer N-insertions than the roughly 670-donor mean. Previous analysis showed most TCR beta V segments were productive about 90% or about 30% of the time.

The PCR ran on 60 Vbeta and 13 Jbeta primers. Libraries were prepared by immunoSEQ multiplex PCR; TCRdb keeps only in-frame clonotypes and omits some of them. Counted here are some 140,000 clones, less than 80% occurring once; the ten biggest clones make up approximately 6.2%. Specimen: PBMCs. The source of this sequence is a man in his forties or fifties in good health and CMV-seropositive.

The CDR3 DNA sequence: TGTGCCAGCAGCTTAGTTCCTAGCGGGAGTATCACAGATACGCAGTATTTT. Translation: CASSLVPSGSITDTQYF. V gene TRBV7-8 combines with J gene TRBJ2-3, with 10 bases aligning to TRBD2. The CDR3 length is 17 residues. The J segment lost 2 bases and the V segment lost 1 base, leaving 6 bases of the junction unmatched. Germline V gives CDR1 SGHVS, CDR2 FQNEAQ.